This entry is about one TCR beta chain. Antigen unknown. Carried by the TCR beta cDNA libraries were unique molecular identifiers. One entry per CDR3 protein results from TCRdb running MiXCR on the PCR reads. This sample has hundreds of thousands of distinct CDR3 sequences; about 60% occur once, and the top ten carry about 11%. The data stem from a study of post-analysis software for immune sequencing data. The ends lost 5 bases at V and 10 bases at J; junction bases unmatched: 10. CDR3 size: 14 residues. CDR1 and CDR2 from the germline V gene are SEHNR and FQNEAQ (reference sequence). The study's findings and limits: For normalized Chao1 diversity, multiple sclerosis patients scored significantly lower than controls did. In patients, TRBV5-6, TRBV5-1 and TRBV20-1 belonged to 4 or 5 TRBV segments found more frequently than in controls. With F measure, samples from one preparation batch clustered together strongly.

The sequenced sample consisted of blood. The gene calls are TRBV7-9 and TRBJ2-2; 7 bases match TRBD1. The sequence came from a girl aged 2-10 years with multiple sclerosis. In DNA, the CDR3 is TGTGCCAGCAGCCCGACCGGGACAGAGGAGGAGCTGTTTTTT. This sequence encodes CASSPTGTEEELFF.